These 32 T cell receptor beta chains were all obtained from the same sample, sequenced in a study of shared clonotypes between healthy human individuals. The data were produced by immunoSEQ multiplex PCR, yet TCRdb's version contains in-frame clones alone and is incomplete. Of 550,000 to 750,000 clones in the sample, about 95% were seen once. Terminally differentiated effector memory CD45RA+ cells were left out of the naive CD8 fraction, which was CD45RO-negative and positively selected for CCR7. Sequencing input: naive CD8+ T cells sorted from blood. The source is a young woman in good health.

The CDR3 nucleotides read TGTGCCAGTCGCGGGCAGGGCACAGATACGCAGTATTTT. The encoded protein is CASRGQGTDTQYF. V and J are TRBV9 and TRBJ2-3, with a tentative D call TRBD2 (5 bases). Looked up from germline, CDR1 is SGDLS and CDR2 is YYNGEE. V was cut by 8 bases and J by 1 base, with 11 bases left in between. The CDR3 has 13 amino acids.

The chain has TRBV7-9 and TRBJ2-7, with D maybe TRBD1 (6 bases). This CDR3 has 14 amino acids. The V end lost 3 bases, the J end lost 1 base, and 10 bases lay between the germline ends. CDR1 and CDR2 (germline): SEHNR, FQNEAQ (reference sequence). The CDR3 region has the DNA TGTGCCAGCAGCTTGACAGGCCAATCCTACGAGCAGTACTTC. It yields the protein CASSLTGQSYEQYF.

The rearrangement uses TRBV19 and TRBJ1-5; D is unclear. Germline V gene data show CDR1 as LNHDA and CDR2 as SQIVND (reference sequence). V gave up 3 bases and J gave up 2 bases, with 11 bases separating them. The CDR3 has 15 residues. This CDR3 is CASSMRQIGNQPQHF. In DNA form, the CDR3 reads TGTGCCAGTAGTATGAGACAAATTGGCAATCAGCCCCAGCATTTT.

In this sample, this clone turned up once. The gene calls are TRBV30 and TRBJ2-5; possibly TRBD1 for D (5 bases). Germline V gene sequence: CDR1 GTSNPN, CDR2 SVGIG (reference sequence). The CDR3 has 13 residues. Trimming removed 1 base from V and 1 base from J, with 7 bases in between. As DNA, the CDR3 is TGTGCCTGGAGTGAGGGGTCCCAAGAGACCCAGTACTTC. It encodes CAWSEGSQETQYF.

V usage is TRBV7-8 and J usage is TRBJ2-1; D not certain. V was trimmed by 5 bases and J by 6 bases, leaving 8 bases between them. This CDR3 contains 12 residues. Germline V CDR1 and CDR2: SGHVS, FQNEAQ. This CDR3 reads CASSLTFNEQFF. The CDR3 nucleotides are TGTGCCAGCAGCCTGACCTTCAATGAGCAGTTCTTC. The full variable domain, rest sourced from reference TRBV7-8 and TRBJ2-1, is GAGVSQSPRYKVAKRGQDVALRCDPISGHVSLFWYQQALGQGPEFLTYFQNEAQLDKSGLPSDRFFAERPEGSVSTLKIQRTQQEDSAVYLCASSLTFNEQFFGPGTRLTVL.

The J gene is TRBJ2-7, the V gene TRBV28; no firm D call. Per germline, CDR1 MDHEN and CDR2 SYDVKM. The CDR3 runs to 12 residues. The V gene lost 3 bases and the J gene lost 5 bases, with 8 bases spanning the gap. The CDR3 loop is CASSFTRDEQYF. CDR3 DNA sequence: TGTGCCAGCAGTTTCACCCGGGACGAGCAGTACTTC.

V usage is TRBV15 and J usage is TRBJ2-3, with D possibly being TRBD1 or TRBD2 (5 bases each). Germline V gene lookup returns CDR1 LNHNV and CDR2 YYDKDF (reference sequence). Trimming stripped 3 bases from V and 5 bases from J, with 18 bases between. This CDR3 comprises 16 residues. The CDR3: CATSSGGGQRIDTQYF. The CDR3 bases are TGTGCCACCAGCAGTGGTGGGGGTCAAAGGATAGATACGCAGTATTTT.

This rearrangement joins TRBV28 to TRBJ2-5, with D maybe TRBD1 (6 bases). There are 17 residues in the CDR3. Germline V lookup: CDR1 MDHEN, CDR2 SYDVKM. V was shortened by 3 bases and J by 3 bases, with 20 bases between the two germline ends. CDR3 sequence reads: CASSFPYGPEGEETQYF. Written as DNA, the CDR3 is TGTGCCAGCAGTTTCCCCTACGGGCCTGAGGGGGAAGAGACCCAGTACTTC.

The rearrangement links TRBV27 to TRBJ2-3; maybe TRBD2 (6 bases). V lost 4 bases, J lost 3 bases, and 29 bases lay in between. The CDR3 contains 20 residues. Germline V gene lookup returns CDR1 MNHEY and CDR2 SMNVEV (reference sequence). The CDR3: CASSSTGAVVAGMATDTQYF. CDR3 bases: TGTGCCAGCAGTTCCACCGGGGCTGTCGTCGCGGGAATGGCGACAGATACGCAGTATTTT.

The CDR3 reads CSVERRAEAFF. For the CDR3, the DNA is TGCAGCGTTGAAAGGCGAGCAGAAGCTTTCTTT. The chain uses TRBV29-1 and TRBJ1-1; no clear D. This CDR3 is built from 11 residues. The germline V gene encodes CDR1 SQVTM and CDR2 ANQGSEA. V was clipped by 2 bases and J by 8 bases, with 9 bases between them.

Concerning this clone: Other DNA sequences within the sample encode an identical CDR3. The gene calls are TRBV11-2 and TRBJ2-1; D is undetermined. Per germline, CDR1 SGHAT and CDR2 FQNNGV. There are 12 residues in the CDR3. Deletions cut 1 base from V and 4 bases from J, with 2 bases between. The CDR3 here is CASSLVYNEQFF. CDR3 bases: TGTGCCAGCAGCTTAGTGTACAATGAGCAGTTCTTC.

V usage is TRBV13 and J usage is TRBJ2-5; D uncertain. The DNA end favors TRBJ2-7, so the J call may be wrong. This CDR3 region has 14 residues. Germline V gene data show CDR1 as PRHDT and CDR2 as FYEKMQ (reference sequence). The CDR3 DNA is TGTGCCAGCAGCGCGCAAATGAACTCCTACGAGCAGTACTTC. It specifies CASSAQMNSYEQYF.

This chain links TRBV28 with TRBJ2-2, with D unresolved. The CDR3 is 15 amino acids. The V end was cut by 2 bases, the J end by 5 bases, with 12 bases between. Germline V gene sequence: CDR1 MDHEN, CDR2 SYDVKM. Here the CDR3 DNA reads TGTGCCAGCAGTTTAACGCCGGTTACAACCGGGGAGCTGTTTTTT. Its protein product is CASSLTPVTTGELFF.

This clone was detected once. This chain uses TRBV5-6 with TRBJ1-2; D gene uncertain. From germline, CDR1 is SGHDT and CDR2 YYEEEE. CDR3 length: 12 amino acids. The V and J ends lost 4 bases and 14 bases respectively, with 18 bases between them. DNA of the CDR3: TGTGCCAGCAGCGAGGACCCTGCAGAGGTGACCTTC. Protein: CASSEDPAEVTF.

V and J are TRBV5-4 and TRBJ2-3; the D is unclear. The length of the CDR3 is 13 residues. Trimming left V 0 bases short and J 6 bases short, with 8 bases between. Germline V gene data show CDR1 as SGHNT and CDR2 as YYREEE (reference sequence). The CDR3 reads CASSLGGSDTQYF. The CDR3 bases are TGTGCCAGCAGCTTGGGTGGATCTGATACGCAGTATTTT. Full variable domain (remainder filled in from reference TRBV5-4 and TRBJ2-3): ETGVTQSPTHLIKTRGQQVTLRCSSQSGHNTVSWYQQALGQGPQFIFQYYREEENGRGNFPPRFSGLQFPNYSSELNVNALELDDSALYLCASSLGGSDTQYFGPGTRLTVL.

The chain couples TRBV19 to TRBJ2-6; 7 nucleotides match TRBD1. The CDR3 has 16 amino acids. Germline V gene sequence: CDR1 LNHDA, CDR2 SQIVND (reference sequence). V lost 7 bases and J lost 2; bases outside the gene matches: 8. Written as DNA, the CDR3 is TGTGCCAGTACCCTGTTACAGGGGACTGGGGCCAACGTCCTGACTTTC. As protein: CASTLLQGTGANVLTF.

The chain carries TRBV28 and TRBJ2-5, with 11 bases aligning to TRBD2. This CDR3 is 16 amino acids long. Germline V gene sequence: CDR1 MDHEN, CDR2 SYDVKM. With 8 bases clipped from V and 1 base from J, the junction kept 9 bases outside the gene matches. The CDR3 protein is CASGTPGTSGQETQYF. The CDR3 region has the DNA TGTGCCAGCGGTACGCCCGGGACTAGCGGCCAAGAGACCCAGTACTTC.

This clone has only one observation. The chain combines TRBV7-9 with TRBJ2-1, with 7 bases matching TRBD1. Germline CDR1 SEHNR, CDR2 FQNEAQ (reference sequence). This CDR3 is built from 14 residues. Trimming removed 4 bases from V and 5 bases from J; junction bases left unmatched: 5. This CDR3 is CASSSGQNNNEQFF. The CDR3 nucleotides are TGTGCCAGCAGCTCGGGACAGAATAACAATGAGCAGTTCTTC.

The chain couples TRBV6-5 to TRBJ2-5; D is unclear. This CDR3 has 14 amino acids. The V gene lost 2 bases and the J gene lost 5 bases, with 12 bases spanning the gap. Germline V gene data show CDR1 as MNHEY and CDR2 as SVGAGI. The CDR3 DNA follows: TGTGCCAGCAGTTACGGGGAAGTGAGGGAGACCCAGTACTTC. Encoded protein: CASSYGEVRETQYF.

The V gene is TRBV6-1, the J gene TRBJ2-1; 8 bases fit TRBD2. V shed 1 base and J 9 bases; nucleotides not matched to a gene: 5. Looked up from germline, CDR1 is MNHNS and CDR2 is SASEGT. The CDR3 is 14 amino acids. The CDR3 DNA reads as TGTGCCAGCAGTGAAGATGGGACTAGATGTGAGCAGTTCTTC. It codes for CASSEDGTRCEQFF.

The V call is TRBV4-2, the J call TRBJ2-5; D not resolved. Germline V gene lookup returns CDR1 LGHNA and CDR2 YNFKEQ. Trimming removed 1 base from V and 5 bases from J, with 17 bases in between. CDR3 length: 16 amino acids. CDR3 DNA sequence: TGTGCCAGCAGCCAAGTCCCAGCCCTAGGTGAGGAGACCCAGTACTTC. Its translation: CASSQVPALGEETQYF.

The rearrangement joins TRBV27 to TRBJ2-1; maybe TRBD2 (6 bases). From germline, CDR1 is MNHEY and CDR2 SMNVEV (reference sequence). V was trimmed by 3 bases and J by 8 bases, leaving 20 bases between them. The CDR3 length is 16 residues. This CDR3 reads CASSLIGTGEGDEQFF. In nucleotides, the CDR3 is TGTGCCAGCAGTTTGATTGGGACGGGAGAGGGAGATGAGCAGTTCTTC.

The gene calls are TRBV4-1 and TRBJ1-4; D is undetermined. Trimming stripped 4 bases from V and 8 bases from J, with 17 bases between. This CDR3 is built from 15 residues. The V gene's germline CDR1 is MGHRA and CDR2 YSYEKL. For the CDR3, the DNA is TGCGCCAGCAGCCCGGCCAGCGAGGTTCGAGAAAAACTGTTTTTT. Translation: CASSPASEVREKLFF.

The gene calls are TRBV4-1 and TRBJ2-5; 9 nucleotides line up with TRBD2. This CDR3 region has 13 residues. With V trimmed by 5 bases and J by 5 bases, 3 bases remained unmatched. The germline V gene has CDR1 MGHRA and CDR2 YSYEKL. The CDR3 DNA reads TGCGCCAGCAGCGCAGCGGGAGGTGAGACCCAGTACTTC. This gives the protein CASSAAGGETQYF.

The chain couples TRBV11-2 to TRBJ2-5, with 10 positions matching TRBD1. Germline V gene lookup returns CDR1 SGHAT and CDR2 FQNNGV. The CDR3 extends over 13 amino acids. The trim removed 5 bases at V and 7 bases at J, leaving 4 bases unmatched. The DNA of the CDR3 is TGTGCCAGCAGCCTTGGACAGGGGGGGACCCAGTACTTC. Its translation is CASSLGQGGTQYF.

V and J are TRBV19 and TRBJ2-1; D is possibly TRBD1 (6 bases). V lost 1 base and J lost 2, with 12 bases in between. The germline gives CDR1 LNHDA, CDR2 SQIVND (reference sequence). CDR3 length equals 16 residues. Here the CDR3 DNA reads TGTGCCAGTAGTATAGTCTGGACAGAAACCTACAATGAGCAGTTCTTC. Residues: CASSIVWTETYNEQFF. Together with reference TRBV19 and TRBJ2-1, the CDR3 gives the full variable domain: DGGITQSPKYLFRKEGQNVTLSCEQNLNHDAMYWYRQDPGQGLRLIYYSQIVNDFQKGDIAEGYSVSREKKESFPLTVTSAQKNPTAFYLCASSIVWTETYNEQFFGPGTRLTVL.

The gene calls are TRBV19 and TRBJ2-1; 8 positions match TRBD2. Per germline, CDR1 LNHDA and CDR2 SQIVND (reference sequence). The CDR3 runs to 17 residues. V shed 3 bases and J 6 bases; nucleotides not matched to a gene: 13. This CDR3 is CASSISSAGDPGNEQFF. Here the CDR3 DNA reads TGTGCCAGTAGTATTTCTTCAGCGGGAGATCCCGGCAATGAGCAGTTCTTC. Full variable domain (missing parts from reference TRBV19 and TRBJ2-1): DGGITQSPKYLFRKEGQNVTLSCEQNLNHDAMYWYRQDPGQGLRLIYYSQIVNDFQKGDIAEGYSVSREKKESFPLTVTSAQKNPTAFYLCASSISSAGDPGNEQFFGPGTRLTVL.

The chain links TRBV4-1 to TRBJ2-4; 8 bases align to TRBD2. Germline values: CDR1 MGHRA, CDR2 YSYEKL. The J segment lost 7 bases and the V segment lost 2 bases, leaving 13 bases of the junction unmatched. The CDR3 consists of 17 residues. For the CDR3, the DNA is TGCGCCAGCAGCCAAACGGGGGGGATTGATGGTTCGAACATTCAGTACTTC. Its protein is CASSQTGGIDGSNIQYF.

This sequence joins TRBV6-5 and TRBJ2-5; no clear D gene. Trimming removed 4 bases at V and 5 bases at J, with 5 bases between. Germline lookup yields CDR1 MNHEY and CDR2 SVGAGI. There are 11 residues in the CDR3. CDR3 DNA: TGTGCCAGCAGTTTAGGGGAGACCCAGTACTTC. Translation: CASSLGETQYF.

The J gene is TRBJ2-7, the V gene TRBV7-8; 12 bases line up with TRBD2. Germline CDR1 SGHVS, CDR2 FQNEAQ. Trimming removed 6 bases from V and 2 bases from J; junction bases left unmatched: 2. The CDR3 covers 14 residues. The CDR3 protein is CASSASGRAYEQYF. The CDR3 region has the DNA TGTGCCAGCAGTGCTAGCGGGAGGGCCTACGAGCAGTACTTC.

The CDR3 spells CASSLLQGDTQYF. The CDR3 DNA follows: TGCGCCAGCAGCTTGTTACAGGGGGATACGCAGTATTTT. V usage is TRBV5-1 and J usage is TRBJ2-3; TRBD1 matches at 7 bases. Trimming took 1 base from V and 6 from J; bases not matched to a gene: 2. This CDR3 is 13 amino acids long. Germline V gives CDR1 SGHRS, CDR2 YFSETQ.

The V call is TRBV28, the J call TRBJ1-4; TRBD1 matches 7 bases. Losses at the gene ends were 7 bases for V and 1 base for J; bases not matched to a gene: 9. CDR1 is MDHEN, CDR2 SYDVKM, per germline. The length of the CDR3 is 16 residues. The CDR3 reads CASTQNWDRTNEKLFF. As DNA, the CDR3 is TGTGCCAGCACTCAAAACTGGGACAGAACTAATGAAAAACTGTTTTTT.